The 32 T cell receptor beta chains below were found in one sample sequenced in a study of shared T cell receptors in the human thymus. Some clones are missing from TCRdb's copy, which holds only in-frame ones; the method was immunoSEQ multiplex PCR. This table has roughly 500,000 clones, around 78% appearing once. This sample was shared with a second study, whose subject was human thymus T cells.

Sequenced input: thymocytes. These receptors came from a boy in the first two years of life with a congenital heart defect.

The V call is TRBV10-2, the J call TRBJ2-7, with 10 bases aligning to TRBD2. The V segment lost 6 bases and the J segment 2 bases; nucleotides outside the gene matches: 4. Germline V gives CDR1 WSHSY, CDR2 SAAADI. CDR3 length: 14 amino acids. The CDR3 bases are TGCGCCAGCAGCTCTAGCGGGAGAACCTACGAGCAGTACTTC. It specifies CASSSSGRTYEQYF.

V and J are TRBV27 and TRBJ2-7; TRBD1 agrees at 9 bases. The CDR3 is made up of 16 amino acids. J lost 2 bases, V lost 2 bases, and 7 bases had no gene match. The germline gives CDR1 MNHEY, CDR2 SMNVEV (reference sequence). The CDR3, as DNA: TGTGCCAGCAGTTTACATGGACAGGGGAAAACCTACGAGCAGTACTTC. It yields the protein CASSLHGQGKTYEQYF.

The chain links TRBV5-1 to TRBJ2-2; tentatively, D is TRBD2 (5 bases). V was cut by 0 bases and J by 3 bases, with 12 bases left in between. CDR1 and CDR2 from the germline V gene are SGHRS and YFSETQ. There are 16 residues in the CDR3. In DNA, the CDR3 is TGCGCCAGCAGCTTGGGCGGGCAGGCTTACACCGGGGAGCTGTTTTTT. As protein: CASSLGGQAYTGELFF.

Here the CDR3 DNA reads TGTGCCAGCAGCCAAGAGCTAGCGGTTGTTTGGGAAAATGAGCAGTTCTTC. It is translated as CASSQELAVVWENEQFF. This chain links TRBV4-2 with TRBJ2-1; TRBD2 matches 7 bases. Per germline, CDR1 LGHNA and CDR2 YNFKEQ. This CDR3 has 17 residues. With V trimmed by 0 bases and J by 7 bases, 12 bases remained unmatched.

This clone was seen once. The gene calls are TRBV5-4 and TRBJ2-7, with 12 nucleotides matching TRBD2. From germline, CDR1 is SGHNT and CDR2 YYREEE (reference sequence). CDR3 length equals 19 residues. Trimming cost V 1 base and J 3 bases; bases outside gene matches: 14. The DNA of the CDR3 is TGTGCCAGCAGCTTGTGGACTAGCGGGACCCACCTTAGGGTCTACGAGCAGTACTTC. It is translated as CASSLWTSGTHLRVYEQYF. Full variable domain (remainder filled in from reference TRBV5-4 and TRBJ2-7): ETGVTQSPTHLIKTRGQQVTLRCSSQSGHNTVSWYQQALGQGPQFIFQYYREEENGRGNFPPRFSGLQFPNYSSELNVNALELDDSALYLCASSLWTSGTHLRVYEQYFGPGTRLTVT.

The rearrangement uses TRBV14 and TRBJ2-7; 9 bases are shared with TRBD1. J lost 2 bases, V lost 4 bases, and 15 bases had no gene match. The CDR3 covers 18 residues. Germline CDR1 reads SGHDN; CDR2 reads FVKESK. CDR3 loop: CASSPGTRRDRATYEQYF. CDR3 coding DNA: TGTGCCAGCAGCCCCGGAACTCGCCGGGACAGGGCGACCTACGAGCAGTACTTC.

The chain uses TRBV16 and TRBJ1-1; D remains ambiguous. The V end was cut by 4 bases, the J end by 0 bases, with 24 bases between. Germline V gene sequence: CDR1 KGHSY, CDR2 FQNENV. CDR3 size: 19 residues. CDR3: CASSPTQIRGSPLNTEAFF. The CDR3 DNA is TGTGCCAGCAGCCCCACTCAAATAAGAGGAAGTCCCCTGAACACTGAAGCTTTCTTT. Together with reference TRBV16 and TRBJ1-1, the CDR3 gives the full variable domain: GEEVAQTPKHLVRGEGQKAKLYCAPIKGHSYVFWYQQVLKNEFKFLISFQNENVFDETGMPKERFSAKCLPNSPCSLEIQATKLEDSAVYFCASSPTQIRGSPLNTEAFFGQGTRLTVV.

The chain links TRBV28 to TRBJ2-2; the match to TRBD1 covers 7 bases. Germline CDR1 is MDHEN and CDR2 is SYDVKM. The CDR3 has 16 residues. Trimming cost V 5 bases and J 0 bases; bases outside gene matches: 6. CDR3 sequence (DNA): TGTGCCAGCAGTCTCGACAGGGCCCCGAACACCGGGGAGCTGTTTTTT. Translation gives CASSLDRAPNTGELFF.

The chain recombines TRBV27 with TRBJ2-4; D is ambiguous. CDR3 length: 17 amino acids. Per the germline V gene, CDR1 is MNHEY and CDR2 is SMNVEV (reference sequence). Trimming left V 2 bases short and J 0 bases short, with 14 bases between. Here the CDR3 DNA reads TGTGCCAGCAGTTTAAGAGACTCACCTCTAGCCAAAAACATTCAGTACTTC. Translation: CASSLRDSPLAKNIQYF.

This clone occurred a few times. The chain is built from TRBV28 and TRBJ1-3, with a weak D call TRBD1 (5 bases). This CDR3 is 14 amino acids long. The V gene lost 7 bases and the J gene lost 0 bases, with 10 bases spanning the gap. The germline V gene has CDR1 MDHEN and CDR2 SYDVKM. The CDR3: CASTREFSGNTIYF. The CDR3 DNA is TGTGCCAGCACCAGGGAATTCTCTGGAAACACCATATATTTT.

J is TRBJ1-4 and V is TRBV5-1; D may be TRBD1 (6 bases). From germline, CDR1 is SGHRS and CDR2 YFSETQ. CDR3 length equals 15 residues. V lost 3 bases and J 6 bases, leaving 15 bases between the germline ends. CDR3 in DNA: TGCGCCAGCAGCTGCTTGGGGGACAATCATGAAAAACTGTTTTTT. Translation: CASSCLGDNHEKLFF.

In this sample, this clone turned up once. The V call is TRBV6-5, the J call TRBJ1-1, with a possible D match to TRBD1 (6 bases). The CDR3 extends over 14 amino acids. The germline V and J ends were trimmed by 6 bases and 5 bases, with 16 bases remaining between them. The V gene's germline CDR1 is MNHEY and CDR2 SVGAGI. CDR3 in DNA: TGTGCCAGCAGCCGGCGGGGGCCGGGGACTGAAGCTTTCTTT. It is translated as CASSRRGPGTEAFF.

This chain connects TRBV18 to TRBJ2-1; D unclear. Trimming took off 2 bases at V and 3 bases at J, with 14 bases between the two ends. This CDR3 spans 16 amino acids. In germline, CDR1 is KGHSH, CDR2 LQKENI. CDR3 loop: CASSPRGQLGYNEQFF. CDR3 nucleotides: TGTGCCAGCTCACCAAGAGGCCAGCTGGGCTACAATGAGCAGTTCTTC.

The CDR3: CAWSRAGDPHNEQFF. As DNA, the CDR3 is TGTGCCTGGAGTAGGGCGGGAGACCCCCACAATGAGCAGTTCTTC. V gene TRBV30 combines with J gene TRBJ2-1; TRBD2 aligns across 7 bases. Germline V CDR1 and CDR2: GTSNPN, SVGIG (reference sequence). After removal of 2 bases from V and 5 bases from J, the junction contained 9 bases not matched to a gene. The CDR3 runs to 15 residues.

This sequence joins TRBV11-2 and TRBJ1-5; D not resolved. The CDR3 loop spans 14 amino acids. The germline V and J ends were trimmed by 2 bases and 0 bases, with 5 bases remaining between them. CDR1 and CDR2 (germline): SGHAT, FQNNGV. CDR3 coding DNA: TGTGCCAGCAGCTTACGGGGTAGCAATCAGCCCCAGCATTTT. Protein product: CASSLRGSNQPQHF.

This chain joins TRBV19 and TRBJ1-1; 7 nucleotides agree with TRBD1. V lost 3 bases to trimming and J lost 5 bases; unmatched junction nucleotides: 6. In germline, CDR1 is LNHDA, CDR2 SQIVND (reference sequence). The CDR3 loop spans 14 amino acids. The CDR3 DNA reads as TGTGCCAGTAGTATCTCGACAGGGCCGACTGAAGCTTTCTTT. Protein: CASSISTGPTEAFF.

This clone was detected a few times. Because the CDR3's place on the DNA is in doubt, the DNA is left out and the CDR3 is given as listed by TCRdb. The chain links TRBV19 to TRBJ1-2; the DNA was not used to check the table's D call, TRBD1. The CDR3 length equals 16 residues, ends included. Germline CDR1 reads LNHDA; CDR2 reads SQIVND (reference sequence). The CDR3 loop reads CASSSGHLHFNYGYTF.

The chain carries TRBV5-4 and TRBJ2-7, with 7 nucleotides matching TRBD2. Trimming took 0 bases from V and 6 from J; bases not matched to a gene: 6. Germline V lookup: CDR1 SGHNT, CDR2 YYREEE (reference sequence). This CDR3 comprises 14 residues. CDR3 sequence reads: CASSLGLARSEQYF. The CDR3 bases are TGTGCCAGCAGCTTGGGACTAGCCCGGTCCGAGCAGTACTTC.

The chain is built from TRBV2 and TRBJ2-1, with 9 nucleotides matching TRBD2. Losses at the gene ends were 2 bases for V and 12 bases for J; bases not matched to a gene: 14. This CDR3 contains 16 residues. Looked up from germline, CDR1 is SNHLY and CDR2 is FYNNEI. CDR3 sequence (DNA): TGTGCCAGCAGTGAATACTCTCGCGGGAGGGCCTCTGCGCAGTTCTTC. It is translated as CASSEYSRGRASAQFF.

J is TRBJ2-7 and V is TRBV5-5; TRBD2 aligns across 9 bases. The CDR3 runs 15 residues. The J segment lost 5 bases and the V segment lost 2 bases, leaving 8 bases of the junction unmatched. Germline CDR1 SGHKS, CDR2 YYEKEE (reference sequence). CDR3 DNA sequence: TGTGCCAGCAGCTTTGACGGCGGGAGGGTACACGAGCAGTACTTC. Translated: CASSFDGGRVHEQYF.

This clone appeared a few times. The J gene is TRBJ2-3, the V gene TRBV5-1, with D possibly matching TRBD2 (5 bases). The V end lost 2 bases, the J end lost 0 bases, and 10 bases lay between the germline ends. CDR3 size: 15 residues. Germline CDR1 reads SGHRS; CDR2 reads YFSETQ. The CDR3: CASSFRRTSTDTQYF. The CDR3 bases are TGCGCCAGCAGCTTCCGGAGGACTAGCACAGATACGCAGTATTTT.

The chain couples TRBV27 to TRBJ2-1; TRBD1 matches at 8 bases. The CDR3 totals 14 residues. Per germline, CDR1 MNHEY and CDR2 SMNVEV (reference sequence). With V trimmed by 5 bases and J by 7 bases, 7 bases remained unmatched. CDR3 protein: CASSPRQGRNEQFF. DNA of the CDR3: TGTGCCAGCAGTCCTCGACAGGGGAGGAATGAGCAGTTCTTC.

The chain joins TRBV27 to TRBJ2-7; tentative D call: TRBD2 (5 bases). Looked up from germline, CDR1 is MNHEY and CDR2 is SMNVEV (reference sequence). This CDR3 is 12 amino acids long. V shed 8 bases and J shed 4 bases, with 12 bases lying between them. CDR3 sequence: CASQAGKYEQYF. The CDR3, as DNA: TGTGCCAGCCAGGCGGGCAAATACGAGCAGTACTTC.

The rearrangement links TRBV4-1 to TRBJ2-1, with no clear D. Germline V gene lookup returns CDR1 MGHRA and CDR2 YSYEKL. The CDR3 length is 16 residues. V was shortened by 0 bases and J by 0 bases, with 9 bases between the two germline ends. The CDR3 protein is CASSQDPSLSYNEQFF. DNA of the CDR3: TGCGCCAGCAGCCAAGACCCCAGTCTCTCCTACAATGAGCAGTTCTTC.

The rearrangement links TRBV10-3 to TRBJ2-3, with unresolved D. From germline, CDR1 is ENHRY and CDR2 SYGVKD. Trimming removed 0 bases from V and 3 bases from J, with 7 bases in between. This CDR3 comprises 14 residues. As DNA, the CDR3 is TGTGCCATCAGTGAGTCGGCTGAAACAGATACGCAGTATTTT. Translated: CAISESAETDTQYF.

V gene TRBV6-1 combines with J gene TRBJ2-5, with TRBD1 identical over 8 bases. The CDR3 consists of 15 residues. V lost 6 bases to trimming and J lost 4 bases; unmatched junction nucleotides: 10. CDR1 MNHNS and CDR2 SASEGT come from the germline V gene. The CDR3 sequence is CASSTLQGVRETQYF. CDR3 bases: TGTGCCAGCAGCACCTTACAGGGGGTTCGAGAGACCCAGTACTTC.

The rearrangement uses TRBV2 and TRBJ2-7, with D possibly TRBD2 on 6 matching bases. CDR1 and CDR2 from the germline V gene are SNHLY and FYNNEI. The CDR3 runs to 15 residues. V gave up 4 bases and J gave up 1 base, with 14 bases separating them. Here the CDR3 reads CASSVPAGPSYEQYF. The CDR3 coding sequence is TGTGCCAGCAGTGTTCCAGCGGGCCCTTCCTACGAGCAGTACTTC.

This rearrangement joins TRBV2 to TRBJ1-1; D perhaps matches TRBD1 (5 bases). The CDR3 totals 14 residues. The V gene lost 3 bases and the J gene lost 3 bases, with 11 bases spanning the gap. In germline, CDR1 is SNHLY, CDR2 FYNNEI. For the CDR3, the DNA is TGTGCCAGCAGTGAGGCAGGGTGGGACACTGAAGCTTTCTTT. The encoded protein is CASSEAGWDTEAFF.

This clone is a singleton in its sample. The genes are TRBV30 and TRBJ2-5; 11 positions match TRBD2. The V segment lost 1 base and the J segment 3 bases; nucleotides outside the gene matches: 4. Germline CDR1 reads GTSNPN; CDR2 reads SVGIG (reference sequence). This CDR3 has 15 residues. DNA for the CDR3: TGTGCCTGGAGTGCGAAGGGACTAGCGGAAGAGACCCAGTACTTC. It yields the protein CAWSAKGLAEETQYF.

The rearrangement links TRBV5-1 to TRBJ2-1; D may be TRBD1 (6 bases). Trimming removed 2 bases from V and 5 bases from J, with 11 bases in between. The germline V gene encodes CDR1 SGHRS and CDR2 YFSETQ. The CDR3 has 14 amino acids. The CDR3 DNA sequence: TGCGCCAGCAGCTTAACAGGGATCCACAATGAGCAGTTCTTC. It is translated as CASSLTGIHNEQFF.

A few counts support this clone. The rearrangement uses TRBV10-2 and TRBJ2-1, with D possibly TRBD2 on 6 matching bases. V shed 4 bases and J shed 4 bases, with 11 bases lying between them. From germline, CDR1 is WSHSY and CDR2 SAAADI. The CDR3 has 14 residues. The CDR3 is CASSALAFYNEQFF. The DNA of the CDR3 is TGCGCCAGCAGTGCTCTAGCGTTTTACAATGAGCAGTTCTTC.

The rearrangement uses TRBV6-4 and TRBJ2-3, with D hard to call. V lost 9 bases to trimming and J lost 0 bases, with 7 bases between them. Per the germline V gene, CDR1 is MRHNA and CDR2 is SNTAGT. The CDR3 is 12 amino acids. CDR3 sequence: CASPSSTDTQYF. As DNA, the CDR3 is TGTGCCAGTCCGAGTAGCACAGATACGCAGTATTTT.